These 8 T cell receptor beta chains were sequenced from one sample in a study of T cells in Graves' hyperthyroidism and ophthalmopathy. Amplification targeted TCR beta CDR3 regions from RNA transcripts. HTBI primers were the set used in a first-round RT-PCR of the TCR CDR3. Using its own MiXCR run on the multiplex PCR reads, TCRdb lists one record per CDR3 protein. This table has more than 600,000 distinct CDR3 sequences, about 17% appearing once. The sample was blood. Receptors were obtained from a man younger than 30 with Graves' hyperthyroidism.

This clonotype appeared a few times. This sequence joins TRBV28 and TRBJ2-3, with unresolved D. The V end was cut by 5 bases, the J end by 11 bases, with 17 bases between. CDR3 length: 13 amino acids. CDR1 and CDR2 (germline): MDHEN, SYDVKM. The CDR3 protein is CASSENSVPGQYF. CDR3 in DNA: TGTGCCAGCAGTGAAAACTCCGTACCAGGGCAGTATTTT.

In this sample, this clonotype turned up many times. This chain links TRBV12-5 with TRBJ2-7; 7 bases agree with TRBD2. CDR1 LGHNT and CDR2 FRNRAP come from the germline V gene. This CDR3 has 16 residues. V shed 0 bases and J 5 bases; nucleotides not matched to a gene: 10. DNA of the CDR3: TGTGCTAGTGGTTTGGTACTTCGCGGGAGCGCCCACGAGCAGTACTTC. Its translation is CASGLVLRGSAHEQYF. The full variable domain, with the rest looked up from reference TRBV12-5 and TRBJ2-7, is DARVTQTPRHKVTEMGQEVTMRCQPILGHNTVFWYRQTMMQGLELLAYFRNRAPLDDSGMPKDRFSAEMPDATLATLKIQPSEPRDSAVYFCASGLVLRGSAHEQYFGPGTRLTVT.

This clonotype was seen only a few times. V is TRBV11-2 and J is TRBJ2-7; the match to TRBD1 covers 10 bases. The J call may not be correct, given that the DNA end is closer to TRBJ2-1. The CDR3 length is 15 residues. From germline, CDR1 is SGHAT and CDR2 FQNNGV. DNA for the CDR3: TGTGCCAGCAGCTTAGAGACAGGGGGCACCTACGAGCAGTTCTTC. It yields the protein CASSLETGGTYEQFF.

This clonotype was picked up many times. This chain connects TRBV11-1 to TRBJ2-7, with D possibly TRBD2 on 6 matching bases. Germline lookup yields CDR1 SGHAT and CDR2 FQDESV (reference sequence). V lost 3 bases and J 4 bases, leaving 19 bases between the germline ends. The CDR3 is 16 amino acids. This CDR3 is CASSFSNRESPYEQYF. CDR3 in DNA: TGTGCCAGCAGCTTTAGTAACCGGGAGAGTCCTTACGAGCAGTACTTC.

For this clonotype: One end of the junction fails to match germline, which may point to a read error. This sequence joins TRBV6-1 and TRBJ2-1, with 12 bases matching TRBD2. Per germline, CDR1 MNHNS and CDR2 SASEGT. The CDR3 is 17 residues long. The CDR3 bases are TGTGCCAGCAGTGAAAACCCTAGCGGGAGGGGGATAAATGAGCAGTTCTTT. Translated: CASSENPSGRGINEQFF.

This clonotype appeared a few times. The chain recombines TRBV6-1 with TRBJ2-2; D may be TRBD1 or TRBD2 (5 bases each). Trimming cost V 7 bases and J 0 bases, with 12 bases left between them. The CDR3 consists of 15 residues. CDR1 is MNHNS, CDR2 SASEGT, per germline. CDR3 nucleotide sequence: TGTGCCAGCACCTCCGGGGCCCCGAACACCGGGGAGCTGTTTTTT. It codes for CASTSGAPNTGELFF.

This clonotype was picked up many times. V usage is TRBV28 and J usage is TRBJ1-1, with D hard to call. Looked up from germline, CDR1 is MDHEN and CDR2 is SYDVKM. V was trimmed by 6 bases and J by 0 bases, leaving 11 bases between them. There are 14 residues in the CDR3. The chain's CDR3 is CASRPGSMNTEAFF. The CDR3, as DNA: TGTGCCAGCAGGCCGGGATCTATGAACACTGAAGCTTTCTTT. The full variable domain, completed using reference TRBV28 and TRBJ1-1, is DVKVTQSSRYLVKRTGEKVFLECVQDMDHENMFWYRQDPGLGLRLIYFSYDVKMKEKGDIPEGYSVSREKKERFSLILESASTNQTSMYLCASRPGSMNTEAFFGQGTRLTVV.

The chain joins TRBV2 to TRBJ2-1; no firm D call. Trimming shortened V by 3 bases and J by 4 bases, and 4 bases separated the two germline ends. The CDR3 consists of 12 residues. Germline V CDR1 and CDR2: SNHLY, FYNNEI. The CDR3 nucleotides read TGTGCCAGCAGTGATCAGTACAATGAGCAGTTCTTC. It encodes CASSDQYNEQFF.